This TCR beta chain was sequenced in a study of OX40 agonist ivuxolimab in advanced cancers. This table comes from immunoSEQ multiplex PCR, and its TCRdb copy is limited to in-frame clones, with some not included. The sample shows about 88,000 clones, around 85% of them seen only once. CDR3 length equals 17 residues. Between the trimmed V and J ends, which lost 0 bases and 0 bases, there was a span of 11 bases. Germline V CDR1 and CDR2: SGHVS, FQNEAQ. The origin of this receptor is an adult with an advanced solid tumor such as melanoma, head and neck, liver or kidney cancer. Sequenced here: CD4+ or CD8+ T cells sorted from blood, sampled in a trial of the OX40 agonist ivuxolimab. The chain carries TRBV7-8 and TRBJ2-2; D might be TRBD1 (6 bases). For the CDR3, the DNA is TGTGCCAGCAGCTTAGCCAGGCCAGGGGCGAACACCGGGGAGCTGTTTTTT. This codes for CASSLARPGANTGELFF.